One and the same sample provided the 20 T cell receptor beta chains below, sequenced in a study of cytomegalovirus exposure and HLA in healthy donors. The PCR used 60 Vbeta and 13 Jbeta primers. The protocol was immunoSEQ multiplex PCR, while the TCRdb copy is restricted to in-frame clones and leaves out a portion. This table has some 130,000 clones, around three quarters appearing once. Sequencing was done on a sample of PBMCs. These TCRs come from a man aged 30 to 39 in good health.

This chain links TRBV7-9 with TRBJ2-1; D is uncertain. Per the germline V gene, CDR1 is SEHNR and CDR2 is FQNEAQ (reference sequence). Trimming took 1 base from V and 4 from J, leaving 11 bases between them. The CDR3 is made up of 15 amino acids. CDR3 sequence (DNA): TGTGCCAGCAGCTTAGTCAGGCGCAGATACAATGAGCAGTTCTTC. It is translated as CASSLVRRRYNEQFF.

The V and J genes are TRBV30 and TRBJ2-7, with D unclear. Germline values: CDR1 GTSNPN, CDR2 SVGIG (reference sequence). Trimming shortened V by 3 bases and J by 4 bases, and 16 bases separated the two germline ends. This CDR3 is built from 14 residues. CDR3 sequence: CAWRTLGRSYEQYF. The CDR3, as DNA: TGTGCCTGGAGAACGTTGGGCAGGTCGTACGAGCAGTACTTC.

The chain couples TRBV6-5 to TRBJ1-4; possible D gene TRBD1, 6 bases. The germline V gene encodes CDR1 MNHEY and CDR2 SVGAGI. This CDR3 has 15 amino acids. V lost 6 bases to trimming and J lost 7 bases, with 18 bases between them. The CDR3 loop is CASSTSGAAGEKLFF. The CDR3 coding sequence is TGTGCCAGCAGCACATCAGGGGCCGCTGGTGAAAAACTGTTTTTT.

This sequence joins TRBV10-3 and TRBJ1-1; 8 bases align to TRBD1. V shed 6 bases and J 5 bases; nucleotides not matched to a gene: 8. Germline values: CDR1 ENHRY, CDR2 SYGVKD. The CDR3 has 14 residues. CDR3 sequence reads: CAIRGDRTRTEAFF. The CDR3 DNA follows: TGTGCCATCAGGGGGGACAGGACTAGGACTGAAGCTTTCTTT.

In its sample, this clone was seen once. V usage is TRBV12-5 and J usage is TRBJ1-2; no clear D gene. The V gene's germline CDR1 is LGHNT and CDR2 FRNRAP. The CDR3 extends over 18 amino acids. V lost 0 bases and J 6 bases, leaving 23 bases between the germline ends. CDR3 amino acids: CASGLVRSIQASLNGYTF. The DNA of the CDR3 is TGTGCTAGTGGTTTGGTTCGATCGATCCAGGCCAGTTTGAATGGCTACACCTTC.

This clone appeared once. The rearrangement uses TRBV6-5 and TRBJ2-7; D perhaps matches TRBD1 (5 bases). Deletions cut 2 bases from V and 4 bases from J, with 15 bases between. The germline V gene encodes CDR1 MNHEY and CDR2 SVGAGI. The CDR3 length is 15 residues. The CDR3 loop is CASSYLVGAQYEQYF. CDR3 nucleotides: TGTGCCAGCAGTTACCTAGTTGGGGCCCAATACGAGCAGTACTTC.

The chain couples TRBV6-6 to TRBJ1-5; D might be TRBD1 (6 bases). CDR1 MNHNY and CDR2 SVGAGI come from the germline V gene (reference sequence). Deletions cut 6 bases from V and 1 base from J, with 13 bases between. The CDR3 length is 15 residues. The CDR3 protein is CASSPGRGSNQPQHF. The CDR3 DNA reads TGTGCCAGCAGCCCCGGGAGGGGGAGCAATCAGCCCCAGCATTTT.

The chain combines TRBV29-1 with TRBJ2-7; a possible D gene is TRBD1 (6 bases). This CDR3 has 13 residues. Trimming left V 7 bases short and J 5 bases short, with 18 bases between. CDR1 and CDR2 from the germline V gene are SQVTM and ANQGSEA. CDR3 amino acids: CSASGQNPNEQYF. The CDR3 region has the DNA TGCAGCGCCTCGGGACAAAACCCTAACGAGCAGTACTTC.

The chain is built from TRBV11-1 and TRBJ2-3, with D possibly matching TRBD2 (6 bases). This CDR3 comprises 16 residues. The V end was cut by 2 bases, the J end by 2 bases, with 14 bases between. Germline V CDR1 and CDR2: SGHAT, FQDESV (reference sequence). The CDR3 nucleotides read TGTGCCAGCAGCTTATTAGGGACTTCCGTCACAGATACGCAGTATTTT. The encoded protein is CASSLLGTSVTDTQYF.

The rearrangement uses TRBV6-6 and TRBJ2-7, with TRBD2 identical over 7 bases. The CDR3 sequence is 15 residues long. J lost 6 bases, V lost 6 bases, and 14 bases had no gene match. Germline V gives CDR1 MNHNY, CDR2 SVGAGI (reference sequence). CDR3: CASRTSGEASREQYF. CDR3 DNA sequence: TGTGCCAGCAGAACCAGCGGGGAGGCCTCCCGCGAGCAGTACTTC.

This sequence joins TRBV4-1 and TRBJ2-5, with TRBD2 matching over 8 bases. Per the germline V gene, CDR1 is MGHRA and CDR2 is YSYEKL. The trim removed 4 bases at V and 11 bases at J, leaving 12 bases unmatched. The CDR3 has 14 amino acids. The CDR3 bases are TGCGCCAGCAGCCGGCCCGGGACTAGAGGGGAGCAGTACTTC. Its translation is CASSRPGTRGEQYF.

J is TRBJ2-1 and V is TRBV28; 10 nucleotides agree with TRBD2. Looked up from germline, CDR1 is MDHEN and CDR2 is SYDVKM. V lost 7 bases, J lost 7 bases, and 10 bases stayed unmatched. This CDR3 has 15 amino acids. The CDR3 region has the DNA TGTGCCAGCAACGTGGCTAGCGGGAGCCGGAATGAGCAGTTCTTC. Its translation: CASNVASGSRNEQFF.

In its sample, this clone was seen a few times. Other DNA sequences in the sample encode the same CDR3. The CDR3 here is CASSRTGLNEKLFF. The CDR3 DNA reads as TGTGCCAGCAGCAGGACAGGGCTGAATGAAAAACTGTTTTTT. V usage is TRBV9 and J usage is TRBJ1-4; TRBD1 agrees at 8 bases. The ends lost 4 bases at V and 5 bases at J; junction bases unmatched: 4. This CDR3 is built from 14 residues. Germline V gene lookup returns CDR1 SGDLS and CDR2 YYNGEE. Complete variable domain (other parts from reference TRBV9 and TRBJ1-4): DSGVTQTPKHLITATGQRVTLRCSPRSGDLSVYWYQQSLDQGLQFLIQYYNGEERAKGNILERFSAQQFPDLHSELNLSSLELGDSALYFCASSRTGLNEKLFFGSGTQLSVL.

A few counts support this clone. The chain recombines TRBV9 with TRBJ2-7; 9 nucleotides line up with TRBD1. The junction had 7 bases not matched to a gene; V was cut back by 2 bases and J by 4 bases. Germline V CDR1 and CDR2: SGDLS, YYNGEE. This CDR3 region has 15 residues. Here the CDR3 DNA reads TGTGCCAGCAGCGTTGGTGGGACAGGGTTTTACGAGCAGTACTTC. Amino acids: CASSVGGTGFYEQYF.

CDR3 DNA: TGTGCCAGCAGTTGGGGTGCGGGAGACGGGACCGGGGAGCTGTTTTTT. Its translation is CASSWGAGDGTGELFF. J is TRBJ2-2 and V is TRBV27, with TRBD2 identical over 7 bases. Germline V gene lookup returns CDR1 MNHEY and CDR2 SMNVEV (reference sequence). Trimming removed 4 bases from V and 5 bases from J; junction bases left unmatched: 10. CDR3 size: 16 residues.

The chain uses TRBV10-1 and TRBJ2-3; TRBD1 aligns across 8 bases. The length of the CDR3 is 12 residues. The V segment lost 11 bases and the J segment 5 bases; nucleotides outside the gene matches: 6. Germline-derived CDR1 and CDR2 are WNHNN and SYGVQD (reference sequence). CDR3 residues: CAQGAGGDTQYF. The DNA of the CDR3 is TGCGCCCAGGGGGCAGGGGGAGATACGCAGTATTTT.

J is TRBJ2-1 and V is TRBV27; 12 bases are shared with TRBD2. CDR1 and CDR2 (germline): MNHEY, SMNVEV (reference sequence). The J segment lost 1 base and the V segment lost 5 bases, leaving 6 bases of the junction unmatched. The CDR3 covers 17 residues. This CDR3 is CASSTGLAGTSYNEQFF. CDR3 coding DNA: TGTGCCAGCAGTACAGGACTAGCGGGGACGTCCTACAATGAGCAGTTCTTC.

This chain uses TRBV27 with TRBJ2-3; 7 positions agree with TRBD2. V was clipped by 1 base and J by 6 bases; unmatched bases: 7. The CDR3 sequence is 15 residues long. Germline V gene data show CDR1 as MNHEY and CDR2 as SMNVEV (reference sequence). The CDR3 region is CASSLWQRERDTQYF. CDR3 DNA: TGTGCCAGCAGTTTATGGCAGCGGGAAAGGGATACGCAGTATTTT.

The genes are TRBV6-4 and TRBJ2-1; 8 nucleotides match TRBD2. V shed 4 bases and J 9 bases; nucleotides not matched to a gene: 11. Germline values: CDR1 MRHNA, CDR2 SNTAGT. CDR3 length equals 15 residues. CDR3 residues: CASSAQSGSSGEQFF. The CDR3, as DNA: TGTGCCAGCAGTGCTCAGAGCGGGAGTAGCGGTGAGCAGTTCTTC.

The chain links TRBV10-1 to TRBJ2-5, with D perhaps matching TRBD2 (6 bases). Trimming left V 0 bases short and J 5 bases short, with 13 bases between. CDR1 and CDR2 from the germline V gene are WNHNN and SYGVQD (reference sequence). The CDR3 has 15 amino acids. The CDR3 reads CASSESGGRGETQYF. In nucleotides, the CDR3 is TGCGCCAGCAGTGAGTCGGGAGGCCGCGGGGAGACCCAGTACTTC.